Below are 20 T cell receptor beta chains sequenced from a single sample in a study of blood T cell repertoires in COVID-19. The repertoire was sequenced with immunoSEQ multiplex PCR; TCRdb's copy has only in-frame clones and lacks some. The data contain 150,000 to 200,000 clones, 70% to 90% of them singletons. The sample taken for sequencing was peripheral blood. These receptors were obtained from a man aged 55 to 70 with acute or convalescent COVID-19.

CDR3 amino acids: CASSERQGGIITYEQYF. The CDR3 region has the DNA TGTGCCAGCAGTGAACGGCAAGGGGGCATAATAACCTACGAGCAGTACTTC. This chain connects TRBV6-1 to TRBJ2-7, with 7 positions matching TRBD1. The CDR3 is made up of 17 amino acids. CDR1 is MNHNS, CDR2 SASEGT, per germline. Trimming removed 2 bases from V and 2 bases from J; junction bases left unmatched: 12.

The CDR3 DNA sequence: TGTGCCAGTAGTGCCCGGACACCGCAGAGGAAGCCCCAGCATTTT. Its translation is CASSARTPQRKPQHF. The V gene is TRBV19, the J gene TRBJ1-5; possibly TRBD1 for D (5 bases). Deletions cut 5 bases from V and 8 bases from J, with 19 bases between. CDR3 length equals 15 residues. Germline loops: CDR1 LNHDA, CDR2 SQIVND (reference sequence).

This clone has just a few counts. CDR3 amino acids: CASSLDSPQNSPLHF. DNA of the CDR3: TGTGCCAGCAGCTTAGATTCCCCCCAGAATTCACCCCTCCACTTT. This chain links TRBV11-2 with TRBJ1-6; D is unresolved. With 0 bases removed from V and 7 bases from J, the gap between germline ends came to 10 bases. The germline CDR1 and CDR2 sequences are SGHAT and FQNNGV. The CDR3 totals 15 residues.

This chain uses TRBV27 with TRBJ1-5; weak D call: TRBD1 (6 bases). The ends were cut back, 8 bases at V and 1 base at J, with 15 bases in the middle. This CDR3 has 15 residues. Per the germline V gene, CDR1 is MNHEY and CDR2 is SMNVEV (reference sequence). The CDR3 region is CASGFLRGSNQPQHF. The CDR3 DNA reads TGTGCCAGCGGCTTCCTCAGGGGAAGCAATCAGCCCCAGCATTTT.

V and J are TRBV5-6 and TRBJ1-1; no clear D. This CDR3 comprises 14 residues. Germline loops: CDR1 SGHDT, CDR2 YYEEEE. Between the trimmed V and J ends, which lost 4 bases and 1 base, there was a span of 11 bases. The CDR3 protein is CASSPRTENTEAFF. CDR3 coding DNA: TGTGCCAGCAGCCCAAGGACTGAGAACACTGAAGCTTTCTTT.

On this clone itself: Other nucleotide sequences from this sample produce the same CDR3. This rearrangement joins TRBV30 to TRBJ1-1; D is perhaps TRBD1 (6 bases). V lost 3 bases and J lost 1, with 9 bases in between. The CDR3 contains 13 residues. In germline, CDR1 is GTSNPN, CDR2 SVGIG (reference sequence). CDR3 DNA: TGTGCCTGGAGCGTACAGGGGAACACTGAAGCTTTCTTT. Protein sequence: CAWSVQGNTEAFF. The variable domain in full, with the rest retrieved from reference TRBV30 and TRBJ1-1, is SQTIHQWPATLVQPVGSPLSLECTVEGTSNPNLYWYRQAAGRGLQLLFYSVGIGQISSEVPQNLSASRPQDRQFILSSKKLLLSDSGFYLCAWSVQGNTEAFFGQGTRLTVV.

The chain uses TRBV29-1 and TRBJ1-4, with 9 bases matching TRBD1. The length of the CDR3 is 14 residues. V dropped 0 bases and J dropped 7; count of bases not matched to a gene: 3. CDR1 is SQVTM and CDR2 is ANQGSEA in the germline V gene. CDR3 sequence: CSVEDGTGTEKLFF. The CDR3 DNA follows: TGCAGCGTTGAAGATGGGACAGGGACTGAAAAACTGTTTTTT.

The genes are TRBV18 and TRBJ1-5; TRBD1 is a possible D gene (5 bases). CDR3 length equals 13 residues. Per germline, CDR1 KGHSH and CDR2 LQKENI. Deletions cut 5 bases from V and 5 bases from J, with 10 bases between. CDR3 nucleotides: TGTGCCAGCTCATTGGACACCTATCAGCCCCAGCATTTT. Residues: CASSLDTYQPQHF.

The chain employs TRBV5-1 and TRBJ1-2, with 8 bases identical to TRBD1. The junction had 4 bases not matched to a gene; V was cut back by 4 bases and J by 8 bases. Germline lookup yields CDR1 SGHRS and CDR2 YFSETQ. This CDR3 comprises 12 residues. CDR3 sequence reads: CASSDPGGGYTF. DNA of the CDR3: TGCGCCAGCAGCGATCCAGGGGGCGGCTACACCTTC. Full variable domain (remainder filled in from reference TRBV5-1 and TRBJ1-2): KAGVTQTPRYLIKTRGQQVTLSCSPISGHRSVSWYQQTPGQGLQFLFEYFSETQRNKGNFPGRFSGRQFSNSRSEMNVSTLELGDSALYLCASSDPGGGYTFGSGTRLTVV.

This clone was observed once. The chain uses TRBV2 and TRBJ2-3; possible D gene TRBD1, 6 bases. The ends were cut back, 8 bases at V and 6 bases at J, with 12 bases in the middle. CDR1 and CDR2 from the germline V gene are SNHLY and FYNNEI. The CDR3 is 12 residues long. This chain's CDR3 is CASWERGDTQYF. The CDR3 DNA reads TGTGCCAGCTGGGAGAGGGGGGATACGCAGTATTTT.

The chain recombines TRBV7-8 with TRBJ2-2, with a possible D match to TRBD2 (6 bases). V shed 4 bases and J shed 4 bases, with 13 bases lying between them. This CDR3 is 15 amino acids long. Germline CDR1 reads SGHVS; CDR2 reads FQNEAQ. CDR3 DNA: TGTGCCAGCAGCTCGATTGCGGGGACCACCGGGGAGCTGTTTTTT. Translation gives CASSSIAGTTGELFF.

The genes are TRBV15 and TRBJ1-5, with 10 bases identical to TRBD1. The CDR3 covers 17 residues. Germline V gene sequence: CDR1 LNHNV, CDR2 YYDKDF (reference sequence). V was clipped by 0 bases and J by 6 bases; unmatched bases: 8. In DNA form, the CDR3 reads TGTGCCACCAGCAGAGATCTGACAGGGGGCACAGGTCAGCCCCAGCATTTT. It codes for CATSRDLTGGTGQPQHF.

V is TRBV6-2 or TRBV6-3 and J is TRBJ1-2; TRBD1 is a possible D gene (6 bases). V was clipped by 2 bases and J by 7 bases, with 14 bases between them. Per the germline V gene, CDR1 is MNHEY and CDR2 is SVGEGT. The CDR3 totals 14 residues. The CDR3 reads CASSYRPETGGYTF. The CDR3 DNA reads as TGTGCCAGCAGTTACAGGCCTGAGACAGGTGGCTACACCTTC.

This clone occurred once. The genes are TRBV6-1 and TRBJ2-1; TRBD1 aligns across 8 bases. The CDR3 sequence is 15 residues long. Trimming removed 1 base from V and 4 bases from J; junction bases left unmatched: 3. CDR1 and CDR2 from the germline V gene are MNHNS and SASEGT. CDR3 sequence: CASSEGGQVYNEQFF. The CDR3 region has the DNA TGTGCCAGCAGTGAAGGGGGACAGGTATACAATGAGCAGTTCTTC.

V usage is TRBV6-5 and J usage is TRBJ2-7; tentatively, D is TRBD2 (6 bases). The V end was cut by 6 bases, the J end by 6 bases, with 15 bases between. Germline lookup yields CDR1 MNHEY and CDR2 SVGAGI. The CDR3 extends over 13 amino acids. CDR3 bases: TGTGCCAGCAGCATGTCCGGGGGAGGCGAGCAGTACTTC. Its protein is CASSMSGGGEQYF.

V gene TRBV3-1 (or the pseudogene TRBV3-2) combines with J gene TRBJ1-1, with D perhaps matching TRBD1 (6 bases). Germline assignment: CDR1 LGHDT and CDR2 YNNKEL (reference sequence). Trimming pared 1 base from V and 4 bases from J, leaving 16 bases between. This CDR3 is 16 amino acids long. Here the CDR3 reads CASSQATPTGFTEAFF. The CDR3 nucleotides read TGTGCCAGCAGCCAAGCGACCCCGACAGGATTCACTGAAGCTTTCTTT.

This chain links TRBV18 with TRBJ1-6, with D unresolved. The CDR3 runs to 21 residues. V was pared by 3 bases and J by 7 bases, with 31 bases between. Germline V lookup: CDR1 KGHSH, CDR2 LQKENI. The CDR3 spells CASSPLSPHGNADVVNSPLHF. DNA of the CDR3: TGTGCCAGCTCACCCCTATCCCCCCACGGGAACGCAGACGTTGTGAATTCACCCCTCCACTTT.

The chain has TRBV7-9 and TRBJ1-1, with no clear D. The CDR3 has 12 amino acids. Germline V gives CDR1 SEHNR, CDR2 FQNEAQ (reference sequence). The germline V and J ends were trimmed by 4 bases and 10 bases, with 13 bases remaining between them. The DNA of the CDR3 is TGTGCCAGCAGCTCGGTACCGATTTTAGCTTTCTTT. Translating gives CASSSVPILAFF.

CDR3 sequence reads: CASSQTSQRGPGNTIYF. CDR3 in DNA: TGTGCCAGCAGCCAAACCTCCCAACGTGGCCCGGGAAACACCATATATTTT. This chain links TRBV16 with TRBJ1-3; the D is unclear. The CDR3 is 17 amino acids. Trimming left V 2 bases short and J 4 bases short, with 18 bases between. The germline V gene encodes CDR1 KGHSY and CDR2 FQNENV.

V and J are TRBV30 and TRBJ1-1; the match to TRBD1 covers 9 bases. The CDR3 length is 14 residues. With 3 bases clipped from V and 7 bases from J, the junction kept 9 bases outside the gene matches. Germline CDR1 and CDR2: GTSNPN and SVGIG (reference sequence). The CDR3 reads CAWRQRDRDSEAFF. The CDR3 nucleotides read TGTGCCTGGAGACAAAGGGACAGGGACAGTGAAGCTTTCTTT. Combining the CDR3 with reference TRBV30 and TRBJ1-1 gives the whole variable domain SQTIHQWPATLVQPVGSPLSLECTVEGTSNPNLYWYRQAAGRGLQLLFYSVGIGQISSEVPQNLSASRPQDRQFILSSKKLLLSDSGFYLCAWRQRDRDSEAFFGQGTRLTVV.